Below are 26 T cell receptor beta chains sequenced from a single sample in a study of cytomegalovirus exposure and HLA in healthy donors. 60 Vbeta and 13 Jbeta primers were used in PCR. Method: immunoSEQ multiplex PCR; TCRdb's copy keeps in-frame clones and lacks some. The sample table includes about 43,000 clones. The sequencing input was PBMCs. The receptor set was obtained from a young woman in good health and CMV-seronegative.

This chain links TRBV11-2 with TRBJ2-2; D uncertain. Trimming left V 5 bases short and J 3 bases short, with 10 bases between. Per the germline V gene, CDR1 is SGHAT and CDR2 is FQNNGV. The CDR3 has 14 amino acids. The CDR3: CASSLFTDTGELFF. CDR3 nucleotides: TGTGCCAGCAGCCTCTTCACTGACACCGGGGAGCTGTTTTTT.

The chain employs TRBV7-9 and TRBJ2-5; a weak D match, TRBD1 (6 bases). The CDR3 spans 17 residues. The germline gives CDR1 SEHNR, CDR2 FQNEAQ (reference sequence). The V and J ends lost 4 bases and 4 bases respectively, with 22 bases between them. The CDR3 loop reads CASSSPFDRHLRETQYF. The CDR3 DNA is TGTGCCAGCAGCTCCCCTTTCGACAGGCACCTAAGAGAGACCCAGTACTTC. The variable domain in full, completed from reference TRBV7-9 and TRBJ2-5, reads DTGVSQNPRHKITKRGQNVTFRCDPISEHNRLYWYRQTLGQGPEFLTYFQNEAQLEKSRLLSDRFSAERPKGSFSTLEIQRTEQGDSAMYLCASSSPFDRHLRETQYFGPGTRLLVL.

The chain employs TRBV9 and TRBJ1-5; 7 bases fit TRBD1. Germline values: CDR1 SGDLS, CDR2 YYNGEE. The CDR3 extends over 16 amino acids. Unmatched junction bases numbered 8, after V lost 3 bases and J lost 2 bases. DNA of the CDR3: TGTGCCAGCAGCGCTGGAAACAGGGGTGGCAATCAGCCCCAGCATTTT. Its translation is CASSAGNRGGNQPQHF.

This chain connects TRBV18 to TRBJ2-5; 7 nucleotides agree with TRBD1. The germline V gene has CDR1 KGHSH and CDR2 LQKENI. V shed 0 bases and J 2 bases; nucleotides not matched to a gene: 3. This CDR3 is 15 amino acids long. The CDR3 DNA sequence: TGTGCCAGCTCACCACCCGGGACAGTTCAAGAGACCCAGTACTTC. Translating it yields CASSPPGTVQETQYF.

The V and J genes are TRBV6-6 and TRBJ2-7; D is uncertain. Germline assignment: CDR1 MNHNY and CDR2 SVGAGI (reference sequence). This CDR3 has 12 residues. The CDR3: CAHPHTPYEQYF. The CDR3, as DNA: TGTGCGCACCCCCACACCCCCTACGAGCAGTACTTC.

The rearrangement uses TRBV7-8 and TRBJ1-1; no clear D gene. The V gene's germline CDR1 is SGHVS and CDR2 FQNEAQ. V was shortened by 1 base and J by 8 bases, with 11 bases between the two germline ends. This CDR3 has 13 amino acids. The CDR3 sequence: CASSLGPLEEAFF. CDR3 nucleotides: TGTGCCAGCAGCTTAGGTCCGTTGGAGGAAGCTTTCTTT.

The chain uses TRBV15 and TRBJ2-7; possible D gene TRBD1, 6 bases. V lost 5 bases to trimming and J lost 0 bases, with 11 bases between them. This CDR3 has 14 residues. CDR1 LNHNV and CDR2 YYDKDF come from the germline V gene (reference sequence). CDR3 bases: TGTGCCACCAGCTCCGGACAGTCCTCCTACGAGCAGTACTTC. Protein: CATSSGQSSYEQYF. Drawing the rest from reference TRBV15 and TRBJ2-7, the complete variable domain is DAMVIQNPRYQVTQFGKPVTLSCSQTLNHNVMYWYQQKSSQAPKLLFHYYDKDFNNEADTPDNFQSRRPNTSFCFLDIRSPGLGDTAMYLCATSSGQSSYEQYFGPGTRLTVT.

The V call is TRBV29-1, the J call TRBJ2-6, with 10 bases aligning to TRBD1. This CDR3 spans 15 amino acids. The germline gives CDR1 SQVTM, CDR2 ANQGSEA. V lost 4 bases, J lost 2 bases, and 2 bases stayed unmatched. In DNA form, the CDR3 reads TGCAGCGTTGGGACAGGGGGAACTGGGGCCAACGTCCTGACTTTC. It translates to CSVGTGGTGANVLTF.

The chain joins TRBV5-1 to TRBJ2-7, with 11 bases identical to TRBD2. Germline CDR1 is SGHRS and CDR2 is YFSETQ. CDR3 length equals 16 residues. V trimming: 4 bases; J trimming: 7 bases; junction bases outside the gene matches: 13. The DNA of the CDR3 is TGCGCCAGCAGCCCGGAGGGGGGACTAGCGGCCTTGGAGCAGTACTTC. Encoded protein: CASSPEGGLAALEQYF.

The chain couples TRBV27 to TRBJ2-1; perhaps TRBD2 as D (7 bases). V lost 3 bases and J 6 bases, leaving 15 bases between the germline ends. This CDR3 contains 15 residues. CDR1 is MNHEY and CDR2 is SMNVEV in the germline V gene (reference sequence). CDR3 sequence reads: CASSFVGGVRNEQFF. DNA of the CDR3: TGTGCCAGCAGTTTCGTAGGGGGGGTACGCAATGAGCAGTTCTTC.

The CDR3, as DNA: TGTGCCAGCAGCGCCCAGAAAACGGGACTAGCGGAGACCTACGAGCAGTACTTC. Translated, it gives CASSAQKTGLAETYEQYF. This chain joins TRBV9 and TRBJ2-7; 11 bases are shared with TRBD2. The V gene's germline CDR1 is SGDLS and CDR2 YYNGEE. The CDR3 has 18 residues. Trimming removed 3 bases from V and 2 bases from J; junction bases left unmatched: 13.

This chain links TRBV19 with TRBJ2-7, with 9 bases fitting TRBD2. J lost 4 bases, V lost 6 bases, and 10 bases had no gene match. This CDR3 has 15 amino acids. The germline CDR1 and CDR2 sequences are LNHDA and SQIVND (reference sequence). The DNA for the CDR3 is TGTGCCAGTAGCCCCCGGACTAGCGTCCCGTACGAGCAGTACTTC. As protein: CASSPRTSVPYEQYF.

This chain uses TRBV5-1 with TRBJ2-7; 10 nucleotides agree with TRBD1. Unmatched junction bases numbered 9, after V lost 4 bases and J lost 2 bases. Per the germline V gene, CDR1 is SGHRS and CDR2 is YFSETQ. The CDR3 loop spans 16 amino acids. The chain's CDR3 is CASSPTGGMSAYEQYF. The CDR3 DNA is TGCGCCAGCAGCCCGACAGGGGGCATGAGCGCCTACGAGCAGTACTTC.

This chain joins TRBV30 and TRBJ2-1; tentatively, D is TRBD2 (6 bases). V was shortened by 2 bases and J by 13 bases, with 15 bases between the two germline ends. Per the germline V gene, CDR1 is GTSNPN and CDR2 is SVGIG (reference sequence). This CDR3 is built from 12 residues. CDR3 amino acids: CAWSPLSGEQFF. The CDR3, as DNA: TGTGCCTGGAGTCCTCTGTCGGGGGAACAGTTCTTC.

The gene calls are TRBV4-1 and TRBJ2-3; D call uncertain. The CDR3 is 13 amino acids. The ends were cut back, 8 bases at V and 4 bases at J, with 13 bases in the middle. Germline assignment: CDR1 MGHRA and CDR2 YSYEKL. The CDR3 is CASSPLSADTQYF. DNA for the CDR3: TGCGCCAGCTCCCCCCTCAGTGCAGATACGCAGTATTTT.

V gene TRBV10-3 combines with J gene TRBJ2-1; 7 bases align to TRBD1. This CDR3 has 14 amino acids. V lost 3 bases and J lost 3; bases outside the gene matches: 2. Germline CDR1 ENHRY, CDR2 SYGVKD. This CDR3 reads CAISDSGGYNEQFF. For the CDR3, the DNA is TGTGCCATCAGTGACTCAGGGGGCTACAATGAGCAGTTCTTC.

V and J are TRBV6-6 and TRBJ2-7; 11 nucleotides align to TRBD2. Germline CDR1 MNHNY, CDR2 SVGAGI (reference sequence). This CDR3 has 16 amino acids. V shed 6 bases and J 5 bases; nucleotides not matched to a gene: 12. The CDR3 DNA is TGTGCCAGCAGCTCCCCTACTACTAGCGGGAGCCACGAGCAGTACTTC. Its translation is CASSSPTTSGSHEQYF.

The CDR3 here is CASRTSGSGTYEQYF. In DNA form, the CDR3 reads TGTGCCAGTCGGACTAGCGGGAGTGGGACCTACGAGCAGTACTTC. This chain links TRBV19 with TRBJ2-7; 13 nucleotides match TRBD2. Per germline, CDR1 LNHDA and CDR2 SQIVND (reference sequence). There are 15 residues in the CDR3. V shed 8 bases and J 2 bases; nucleotides not matched to a gene: 6. The whole variable domain, remainder taken from reference TRBV19 and TRBJ2-7, is DGGITQSPKYLFRKEGQNVTLSCEQNLNHDAMYWYRQDPGQGLRLIYYSQIVNDFQKGDIAEGYSVSREKKESFPLTVTSAQKNPTAFYLCASRTSGSGTYEQYFGPGTRLTVT.

The chain links TRBV5-1 to TRBJ1-4, with D tentatively TRBD1 (6 bases). Trimming took 4 bases from V and 7 from J, leaving 17 bases between them. Germline lookup yields CDR1 SGHRS and CDR2 YFSETQ. The CDR3 is 15 amino acids. The CDR3 bases are TGCGCCAGCAGCCCCGGATCTGGGGGCGGTGAAAAACTGTTTTTT. Translation: CASSPGSGGGEKLFF.

The chain links TRBV7-2 to TRBJ2-1; 9 bases are shared with TRBD2. Per the germline V gene, CDR1 is SGHTA and CDR2 is FQGNSA. With 0 bases clipped from V and 3 bases from J, the junction kept 3 bases outside the gene matches. The length of the CDR3 is 16 residues. CDR3 residues: CASSLASGSGYNEQFF. The CDR3 region has the DNA TGTGCCAGCAGCTTAGCTAGCGGGAGCGGCTACAATGAGCAGTTCTTC.

The CDR3 loop is CASSLSPGANTGELFF. The CDR3, as DNA: TGCGCCAGCAGCTTGTCACCCGGGGCGAACACCGGGGAGCTGTTTTTT. The chain recombines TRBV5-1 with TRBJ2-2; D is perhaps TRBD2 (5 bases). The ends were cut back, 1 base at V and 0 bases at J, with 10 bases in the middle. The length of the CDR3 is 16 residues. Germline CDR1 and CDR2: SGHRS and YFSETQ.

The chain combines TRBV5-4 with TRBJ2-1; 11 nucleotides agree with TRBD2. This CDR3 is 16 amino acids long. Germline trimming cut 3 bases from V and 7 bases from J; bases unmatched to any gene: 9. CDR1 is SGHNT and CDR2 is YYREEE in the germline V gene (reference sequence). CDR3 residues: CASSSLLAGVGNEQFF. The CDR3 nucleotides read TGTGCCAGCAGCTCCTTACTAGCGGGAGTAGGGAATGAGCAGTTCTTC.

This chain joins TRBV6-6 and TRBJ2-3, with 7 bases lining up with TRBD2. Trimming removed 11 bases from V and 4 bases from J; junction bases left unmatched: 15. The CDR3 totals 15 residues. Germline V gives CDR1 MNHNY, CDR2 SVGAGI (reference sequence). The chain's CDR3 is CASRRQRDAADTQYF. CDR3 coding DNA: TGTGCCTCTCGAAGGCAGCGGGACGCGGCAGATACGCAGTATTTT.

The V call is TRBV5-1, the J call TRBJ2-2; 8 bases map to TRBD2. Germline V gene sequence: CDR1 SGHRS, CDR2 YFSETQ. V trimming: 0 bases; J trimming: 0 bases; junction bases outside the gene matches: 4. The CDR3 is 17 amino acids. The CDR3 loop is CASSLVVAGPNTGELFF. CDR3 nucleotides: TGCGCCAGCAGCTTGGTGGTAGCGGGACCGAACACCGGGGAGCTGTTTTTT. Drawing the rest from reference TRBV5-1 and TRBJ2-2, the complete variable domain is KAGVTQTPRYLIKTRGQQVTLSCSPISGHRSVSWYQQTPGQGLQFLFEYFSETQRNKGNFPGRFSGRQFSNSRSEMNVSTLELGDSALYLCASSLVVAGPNTGELFFGEGSRLTVL.

The V gene is TRBV30, the J gene TRBJ2-5, with unresolved D. The length of the CDR3 is 12 residues. The germline gives CDR1 GTSNPN, CDR2 SVGIG (reference sequence). The V gene lost 5 bases and the J gene lost 2 bases, with 9 bases spanning the gap. CDR3 sequence reads: CAWGWRQETQYF. Here the CDR3 DNA reads TGTGCCTGGGGATGGAGACAAGAGACCCAGTACTTC.

The chain links TRBV5-1 to TRBJ2-7; TRBD2 aligns across 7 bases. Unmatched junction bases numbered 5, after V lost 2 bases and J lost 3 bases. Germline-derived CDR1 and CDR2 are SGHRS and YFSETQ. This CDR3 has 14 amino acids. The CDR3 region is CASSFGGTNYEQYF. CDR3 nucleotides: TGCGCCAGCAGCTTCGGAGGGACTAACTACGAGCAGTACTTC.